Sequencing of this T cell receptor beta chain was carried out in a study of PD-L1 blockade in urothelial cancer. The wider study: Intravenous atezolizumab, 1,200 mg every 3 weeks, was begun by patients around 2014. Blood was analyzed 3 weeks (second dose) and 6 weeks after treatment start.

The time point here: pretreatment peripheral blood. Patients presented with locally advanced or metastatic urothelial carcinoma. Every PCR received spiked-in synthetic TCR analog templates. Clones were read by immunoSEQ multiplex PCR, and TCRdb kept only the in-frame ones, dropping some. Altogether 38,000 or so clones are present, over 80% being singletons, with the ten largest covering around 15%. The V end lost 2 bases, the J end lost 4 bases, and 5 bases lay between the germline ends. The CDR3 spans 13 residues. Looked up from germline, CDR1 is MNHNS and CDR2 is SASEGT. This sequence joins TRBV6-1 and TRBJ1-4, with unresolved D. Sequences were derived from PBMCs, sampled around atezolizumab (anti-PD-L1) treatment. The clonotype was recovered from an elderly man with urothelial cancer. DNA for the CDR3: TGTGCCAGCAGTGAAAACAGTAATGAAAAACTGTTTTTT. Its translation: CASSENSNEKLFF.